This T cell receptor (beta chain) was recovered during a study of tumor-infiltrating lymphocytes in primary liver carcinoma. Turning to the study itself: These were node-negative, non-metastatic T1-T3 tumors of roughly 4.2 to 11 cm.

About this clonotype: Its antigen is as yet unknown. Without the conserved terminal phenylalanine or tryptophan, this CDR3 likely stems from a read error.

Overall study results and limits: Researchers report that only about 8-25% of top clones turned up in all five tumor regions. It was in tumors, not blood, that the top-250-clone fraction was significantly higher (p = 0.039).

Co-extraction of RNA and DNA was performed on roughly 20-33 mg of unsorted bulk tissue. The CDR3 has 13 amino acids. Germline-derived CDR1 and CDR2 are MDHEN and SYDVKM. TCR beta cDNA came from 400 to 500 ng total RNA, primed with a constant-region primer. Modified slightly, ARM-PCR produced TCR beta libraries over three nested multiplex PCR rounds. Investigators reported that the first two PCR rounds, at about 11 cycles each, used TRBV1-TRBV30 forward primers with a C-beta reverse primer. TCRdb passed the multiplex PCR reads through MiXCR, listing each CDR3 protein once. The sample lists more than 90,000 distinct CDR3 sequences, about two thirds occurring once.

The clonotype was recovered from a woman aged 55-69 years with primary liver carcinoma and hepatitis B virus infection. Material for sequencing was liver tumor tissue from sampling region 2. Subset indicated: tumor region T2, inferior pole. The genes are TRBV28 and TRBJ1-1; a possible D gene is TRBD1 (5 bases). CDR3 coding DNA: TGTCCCAGCGGGGCTACAGCCAACACTGAAGCTTTCTCT. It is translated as CPSGATANTEAFS.